What follows describes a single TCR beta chain. Its antigen is unidentified. The entirety of the isolated RNA underwent reverse transcription, so expressed TCRB transcripts were sequenced. The repertoire was sequenced with immunoSEQ multiplex PCR; TCRdb's copy has only in-frame clones and lacks some. The table has 350,000 to 400,000 clones, roughly 16% seen once. V was trimmed by 1 base and J by 4 bases, leaving 9 bases between them. The CDR3 consists of 14 residues. From germline, CDR1 is LNHNV and CDR2 YYDKDF (reference sequence). These data belong to a study of beta chain features in type 1 diabetes. Study at large: On cell yields, gender and age, patients and healthy donors were similar. Study-level findings and limits: Significant though moderate, a shortening of TCRB CDR3s appeared in all four CD4+ subsets of Type 1 diabetes patients. Possible PCR preference for shorter templates applied equally to patients and controls.

Based on CD45RO/CCR7/CD25/CD127/CD95/CD27, CD4+ regulatory, stem cell-like memory, naive and central memory cells were sorted. The clonotype originates from a woman in her late teens or twenties in good health. The chain links TRBV15 to TRBJ2-3; D is possibly TRBD2 (7 bases). The specimen sequenced was naive CD4+ T cells from blood. CDR3 sequence: CATSRGGGPDTQYF. The CDR3 bases are TGTGCCACCAGCAGAGGGGGGGGCCCAGATACGCAGTATTTT.